A single sample gave rise to the 28 T cell receptor beta chains below, sequenced in a study of coeliac disease. Profiling relied on immunoSEQ multiplex PCR, and the TCRdb table lists in-frame clones only, not all of them. The data show around 5,000 clones, with over 65% seen just once and 11% to 15% held by the top ten. The sequencing input was lymphocytes from the gut lamina propria. The receptors come from a woman in her forties.

The chain combines TRBV11-2 with TRBJ2-5; D may be TRBD2 (6 bases). Germline values: CDR1 SGHAT, CDR2 FQNNGV. The CDR3 is 16 residues long. V was cut by 5 bases and J by 2 bases, with 18 bases left in between. The CDR3 region is CASSVGGGLPQETQYF. The DNA of the CDR3 is TGTGCCAGCAGCGTGGGGGGTGGTCTGCCACAAGAGACCCAGTACTTC.

This rearrangement joins TRBV18 to TRBJ2-1, with 9 bases lining up with TRBD2. The germline V gene has CDR1 KGHSH and CDR2 LQKENI. Trimming at V came to 1 base and at J to 10 bases, leaving 8 bases not matched to a gene. The CDR3 runs to 15 residues. CDR3 coding DNA: TGTGCCAGCTCACCACTAGCGGGAGCCCTTGGAGAGCAGTTCTTC. It is translated as CASSPLAGALGEQFF.

The chain has TRBV28 and TRBJ1-1; the D gene is possibly TRBD1 (5 bases). The germline CDR1 and CDR2 sequences are MDHEN and SYDVKM. The CDR3 extends over 14 amino acids. The V end lost 3 bases, the J end lost 0 bases, and 8 bases lay between the germline ends. CDR3 bases: TGTGCCAGCAGTTTTGGGGCCATGAACACTGAAGCTTTCTTT. Protein: CASSFGAMNTEAFF. The whole variable domain, remainder taken from reference TRBV28 and TRBJ1-1, is DVKVTQSSRYLVKRTGEKVFLECVQDMDHENMFWYRQDPGLGLRLIYFSYDVKMKEKGDIPEGYSVSREKKERFSLILESASTNQTSMYLCASSFGAMNTEAFFGQGTRLTVV.

V gene TRBV2 combines with J gene TRBJ2-3, with 10 bases lining up with TRBD2. V trimming: 7 bases; J trimming: 4 bases; junction bases outside the gene matches: 5. The CDR3 contains 14 residues. The germline V gene has CDR1 SNHLY and CDR2 FYNNEI. CDR3 nucleotides: TGTGCCAGCAACCTAGCGGGAGAATCAGATACGCAGTATTTT. Translated: CASNLAGESDTQYF.

V and J are TRBV14 and TRBJ2-1; 10 bases align to TRBD2. The germline gives CDR1 SGHDN, CDR2 FVKESK. The CDR3 spans 16 residues. With V trimmed by 4 bases and J by 4 bases, 7 bases remained unmatched. The CDR3 region has the DNA TGTGCCAGCAGCCCTCTTACTAGCGGGGCGTACAATGAGCAGTTCTTC. This translates into CASSPLTSGAYNEQFF.

The chain combines TRBV19 with TRBJ1-5; D gene ambiguous. Germline CDR1 LNHDA, CDR2 SQIVND (reference sequence). Trimming took off 1 base at V and 9 bases at J, with 13 bases between the two ends. The CDR3 has 14 amino acids. The CDR3 region has the DNA TGTGCCAGTAGTATAGTATCTCCCGGAGCGCCCCAGCATTTT. Amino acids: CASSIVSPGAPQHF.

The chain links TRBV9 to TRBJ2-1; TRBD2 matches 7 bases. This CDR3 is 13 amino acids long. CDR1 is SGDLS and CDR2 is YYNGEE in the germline V gene. Trimming took 0 bases from V and 11 from J; bases not matched to a gene: 5. Written as DNA, the CDR3 is TGTGCCAGCAGCGTAGATGTGACTAGCAAGCAGTTCTTC. Translated: CASSVDVTSKQFF.

The CDR3 sequence is CASSLTSFGEQFF. As DNA, the CDR3 is TGTGCCAGCAGCTTAACTAGCTTCGGTGAGCAGTTCTTC. The rearrangement links TRBV7-3 to TRBJ2-1; D not resolved. V shed 0 bases and J shed 9 bases, with 9 bases lying between them. The length of the CDR3 is 13 residues. Germline CDR1 is SGHTA and CDR2 is FQGTGA.

CDR3 DNA: TGTGCCAGCAGCCAAGATTTCTTTGTCCCTCGAACAATACATGAGCAGTTCTTC. Translating it yields CASSQDFFVPRTIHEQFF. V is TRBV14 and J is TRBJ2-1; no firm D call. V was shortened by 0 bases and J by 8 bases, with 23 bases between the two germline ends. The germline gives CDR1 SGHDN, CDR2 FVKESK. This CDR3 contains 18 residues.

As DNA, the CDR3 is TGTGCCAGCAGCCGAGGGGGCAACACTGAAGCTTTCTTT. It yields the protein CASSRGGNTEAFF. The chain links TRBV7-2 to TRBJ1-1, with TRBD1 matching over 7 bases. Germline V lookup: CDR1 SGHTA, CDR2 FQGNSA. CDR3 length equals 13 residues. After removal of 5 bases from V and 2 bases from J, the junction contained 2 bases not matched to a gene.

By frequency in the sample, this clone is medium-sized. The chain recombines TRBV9 with TRBJ2-7; D might be TRBD1 (6 bases). The CDR3 sequence is 13 residues long. From germline, CDR1 is SGDLS and CDR2 YYNGEE. The ends were cut back, 4 bases at V and 5 bases at J, with 13 bases in the middle. The CDR3 here is CASSSTGGHEQYF. CDR3 nucleotide sequence: TGTGCCAGCAGCTCAACTGGGGGCCACGAGCAGTACTTC.

This clone appeared a few times. This sample also contains other DNA sequences that code for the same CDR3. This rearrangement joins TRBV9 to TRBJ2-3; 8 nucleotides align to TRBD2. The junction had 3 bases not matched to a gene; V was cut back by 3 bases and J by 0 bases. This CDR3 is built from 15 residues. Germline loops: CDR1 SGDLS, CDR2 YYNGEE. The CDR3 coding sequence is TGTGCCAGCAGCGACACTAGCGGTAGCACAGATACGCAGTATTTT. Translated: CASSDTSGSTDTQYF.

CDR3 loop: CASSRGLAGEYNEQFF. The CDR3 coding sequence is TGTGCCAGCAGCCGCGGACTAGCGGGAGAATACAATGAGCAGTTCTTC. This rearrangement joins TRBV5-5 to TRBJ2-1, with 13 positions matching TRBD2. V was clipped by 4 bases and J by 4 bases; unmatched bases: 5. The length of the CDR3 is 16 residues. In germline, CDR1 is SGHKS, CDR2 YYEKEE (reference sequence). Combining the CDR3 with reference TRBV5-5 and TRBJ2-1 gives the whole variable domain DAGVTQSPTHLIKTRGQQVTLRCSPISGHKSVSWYQQVLGQGPQFIFQYYEKEERGRGNFPDRFSARQFPNYSSELNVNALLLGDSALYLCASSRGLAGEYNEQFFGPGTRLTVL.

This sequence joins TRBV6-5 and TRBJ1-1; D ambiguous. V was shortened by 2 bases and J by 5 bases, with 9 bases between the two germline ends. This CDR3 is 13 amino acids long. Germline values: CDR1 MNHEY, CDR2 SVGAGI. Here the CDR3 reads CASSYGRETEAFF. The CDR3 DNA is TGTGCCAGCAGTTACGGTCGGGAAACTGAAGCTTTCTTT.

This clone occurred once. The chain employs TRBV28 and TRBJ1-1; a possible D gene is TRBD1 (6 bases). Per germline, CDR1 MDHEN and CDR2 SYDVKM. This CDR3 has 16 amino acids. The V and J ends lost 5 bases and 1 base respectively, with 17 bases between them. This chain's CDR3 is CASSPLLSGENTEAFF. CDR3 DNA: TGTGCCAGCAGTCCACTCCTCTCAGGGGAGAACACTGAAGCTTTCTTT.

This clone has more than one count but fewer than ten. The gene calls are TRBV4-1 and TRBJ1-2; D is unresolved. The CDR3 length is 15 residues. Deletions cut 0 bases from V and 8 bases from J, with 16 bases between. CDR1 is MGHRA, CDR2 YSYEKL, per germline. The CDR3: CASSQDSTWPGGYTF. CDR3 coding DNA: TGCGCCAGCAGCCAAGACAGTACATGGCCAGGAGGCTACACCTTC.

V is TRBV6-5 and J is TRBJ1-1; D is unclear. This CDR3 has 14 amino acids. Germline CDR1 is MNHEY and CDR2 is SVGAGI. With 2 bases removed from V and 1 base from J, the gap between germline ends came to 8 bases. CDR3 region: CASSYGGGNTEAFF. CDR3 in DNA: TGTGCCAGCAGTTACGGAGGAGGGAACACTGAAGCTTTCTTT.

The V gene is TRBV28, the J gene TRBJ1-1, with a tentative D call TRBD1 (5 bases). Per germline, CDR1 MDHEN and CDR2 SYDVKM. V was cut by 5 bases and J by 8 bases, with 12 bases left in between. The CDR3 runs 12 residues. The CDR3: CASSVPRGEAFF. The CDR3, as DNA: TGTGCCAGCAGTGTCCCTCGGGGGGAAGCTTTCTTT.

This clone was detected a few times. The rearrangement uses TRBV5-1 and TRBJ1-2, with 7 nucleotides matching TRBD1. The CDR3 spans 15 residues. Germline CDR1 reads SGHRS; CDR2 reads YFSETQ. Trimming cost V 1 base and J 4 bases; bases outside gene matches: 7. The CDR3 reads CASSLLVGTAYGYTF. CDR3 DNA sequence: TGCGCCAGCAGCTTGCTAGTCGGGACAGCCTATGGCTACACCTTC.

The genes are TRBV2 and TRBJ2-3, with 11 bases fitting TRBD2. V trimming: 4 bases; J trimming: 1 base; junction bases outside the gene matches: 16. CDR1 SNHLY and CDR2 FYNNEI come from the germline V gene. The CDR3 is 20 amino acids. CDR3 DNA sequence: TGTGCCAGCAGTGCCTTCCCCCCCCTTAGCGGGAGGGCCGGCACAGATACGCAGTATTTT. This codes for CASSAFPPLSGRAGTDTQYF.

This clone was found once. The chain uses TRBV7-2 and TRBJ2-7, with 15 positions matching TRBD2. Per the germline V gene, CDR1 is SGHTA and CDR2 is FQGNSA. This CDR3 has 17 amino acids. V shed 5 bases, J shed 4 bases, and the junction held 9 bases outside the gene matches. CDR3 nucleotide sequence: TGTGCCAGCAGCCCGGCCCCGGGACTAGCGGGAGGATACGAGCAGTACTTC. Its translation: CASSPAPGLAGGYEQYF.

This clone was observed a few times. The junction does not match germline at one end; this may be a read error. V gene TRBV27 combines with J gene TRBJ1-1, with 8 bases that match TRBD1. The CDR3 sequence is 16 residues long. Per germline, CDR1 MNHEY and CDR2 SMNVEV (reference sequence). The CDR3 region is CASSFDPGGESTEAFF. In DNA form, the CDR3 reads TGTGCCAGCAGTTTCGACCCAGGGGGCGAGAGCACTGAAGCCTTCTTT.

The chain employs TRBV27 and TRBJ1-2; possible D gene TRBD1, 6 bases. Looked up from germline, CDR1 is MNHEY and CDR2 is SMNVEV (reference sequence). The ends were cut back, 2 bases at V and 6 bases at J, with 10 bases in the middle. There are 13 residues in the CDR3. Written as DNA, the CDR3 is TGTGCCAGCAGTTTACAGGGGCAGAATGGCTACACCTTC. Translating it yields CASSLQGQNGYTF.

The chain is built from TRBV6-1 and TRBJ2-7; 10 bases fit TRBD2. J gave up 2 bases and V 1 base, and 5 bases lay outside the gene matches. Looked up from germline, CDR1 is MNHNS and CDR2 is SASEGT. This CDR3 is built from 16 residues. This chain's CDR3 is CASSEVFSGGTYEQYF. DNA of the CDR3: TGTGCCAGCAGTGAAGTATTTAGCGGGGGGACCTACGAGCAGTACTTC.

This clone was counted a few times. The J gene is TRBJ2-1, the V gene TRBV19; the D gene is possibly TRBD2 (7 bases). This CDR3 comprises 17 residues. V was trimmed by 5 bases and J by 3 bases, leaving 20 bases between them. Germline CDR1 is LNHDA and CDR2 is SQIVND (reference sequence). The CDR3 DNA reads TGTGCCAGTAGTGACCTTTTAGGGGGGGCGAACTACAATGAGCAGTTCTTC. Protein: CASSDLLGGANYNEQFF.

The chain uses TRBV10-1 and TRBJ1-4, with 8 bases that match TRBD1. CDR1 WNHNN and CDR2 SYGVQD come from the germline V gene (reference sequence). This CDR3 has 15 amino acids. The ends lost 6 bases at V and 6 bases at J; junction bases unmatched: 9. CDR3 protein: CASSPGTGFHEKLFF. CDR3 DNA sequence: TGCGCCAGCAGCCCCGGGACAGGCTTCCATGAAAAACTGTTTTTT.

This chain uses TRBV18 with TRBJ2-7; 8 bases line up with TRBD1. Germline loops: CDR1 KGHSH, CDR2 LQKENI. The CDR3 runs 16 residues. V lost 0 bases and J lost 3; bases outside the gene matches: 7. The CDR3 is CASSPPETGGDYEQYF. The CDR3, as DNA: TGTGCCAGCTCACCACCCGAAACAGGGGGTGACTACGAGCAGTACTTC.

The V and J genes are TRBV7-6 and TRBJ2-5; the D gene is possibly TRBD2 (6 bases). The J call could be wrong; TRBJ2-7 is a better fit for the DNA end. This CDR3 is built from 15 residues. Germline V lookup: CDR1 SGHVS, CDR2 FNYEAQ. For the CDR3, the DNA is TGTGCCAGCAGCCCGGGCCTCCAGGCGGGGAACGAGCAGTACTTC. Its protein is CASSPGLQAGNEQYF.